The present entry profiles one T cell receptor (beta chain) with its context. Source study methods: Nucleated cell number was recorded as an estimate derived from reference gene primer amplification. Data came from immunoSEQ multiplex PCR; TCRdb stores just in-frame clones and leaves some out. V and J calls and clone size are as listed in that table; D and trimming were resolved from the DNA. The data contain 200,000 to 250,000 clones, around 83% of them singletons. The sample belongs to a study of blood T cell repertoires in COVID-19. Study summary: Collection of acute and convalescent COVID-19 samples took place in the United States, Italy and Spain. Sources were T cells, B-cell-depleted T cells, or PBMCs; the material itself was cDNA or gDNA.

V was trimmed by 3 bases and J by 4 bases, leaving 11 bases between them. From germline, CDR1 is DFQATT and CDR2 SNEGSKA (reference sequence). The CDR3 loop spans 13 amino acids. The V gene is TRBV20-1, the J gene TRBJ2-3; D remains ambiguous. The receptor's source is a man between 50 and 59 years old who had recovered from COVID-19. Sample: peripheral blood. The CDR3 bases are TGCAGTGCTAGTAAGGAGCCTCCAGATACGCAGTATTTT. It encodes CSASKEPPDTQYF.